This entry lists 5 T cell receptor beta chains sequenced from one sample in a study of blood T cells in healthy people across ages. A sample-barcoded 5' primer and a J-beta primer mix were used in a second PCR of roughly 7 to 12 cycles. TCRdb independently ran MiXCR on the 5' RACE reads; one entry per CDR3 protein. In the table there are about 830,000 distinct CDR3 sequences, about 59% of which are singletons. The sequenced material came from blood. These TCRs come from a man under 40 in good health.

CDR3 bases: TGTGCCATCAGGCAAGCCAGGGGCGACTCTGGAAACACCATATATTTT. Its translation: CAIRQARGDSGNTIYF. V is TRBV10-3 and J is TRBJ1-3, with D maybe TRBD1 (6 bases). Germline loops: CDR1 ENHRY, CDR2 SYGVKD. This CDR3 has 16 amino acids. Trimming took off 6 bases at V and 0 bases at J, with 15 bases between the two ends.

The rearrangement uses TRBV7-9 and TRBJ2-7; D may correspond to TRBD1 or TRBD2 (5 bases each). Germline values: CDR1 SEHNR, CDR2 FQNEAQ (reference sequence). The V end was cut by 6 bases, the J end by 6 bases, with 12 bases between. The CDR3 length is 12 residues. CDR3 DNA: TGTGCCAGCAGGGGGGAGACGAGCGAGCAGTACTTC. Protein product: CASRGETSEQYF.

This rearrangement joins TRBV20-1 to TRBJ2-5, with D perhaps TRBD2 (5 bases). The better agreement between TRBJ2-7 and the DNA end casts doubt on the J call. This CDR3 is built from 13 residues. Germline CDR1 reads DFQATT; CDR2 reads SNEGSKA (reference sequence). The CDR3 protein is CSARPASIYEQYF. CDR3 nucleotides: TGCAGTGCCAGACCCGCTAGCATCTACGAGCAGTACTTC.

This chain connects TRBV12-3 or TRBV12-4 to TRBJ2-7, with D hard to call. The V gene lost 6 bases and the J gene lost 6 bases, with 12 bases spanning the gap. The CDR3 extends over 12 amino acids. CDR3 sequence reads: CASSPVGTEQYF. For the CDR3, the DNA is TGTGCCAGCAGCCCGGTGGGAACCGAGCAGTACTTC.

This clonotype was counted a few times. The V and J genes are TRBV20-1 and TRBJ2-1; the D gene is possibly TRBD1 (5 bases). The CDR3 totals 13 residues. The germline V gene encodes CDR1 DFQATT and CDR2 SNEGSKA (reference sequence). V was clipped by 6 bases and J by 7 bases, with 16 bases between them. CDR3 sequence (DNA): TGCAGTGCCACAACCTCTAGGGGTAATGAGCAGTTCTTC. As protein: CSATTSRGNEQFF.